The next 21 T cell receptor beta chains were all read from a single sample in a study of T cell responses to AZD1222 COVID-19 vaccine. The assay was immunoSEQ multiplex PCR, and TCRdb's table has in-frame clones only and misses some. The table lists some 150,000 clones, under 95% of them singletons, with roughly 5.6% in the top ten. The input for sequencing was peripheral blood, taken on day 0 of AZD1222 vaccination. Receptors were obtained from an adult in good health.

V is TRBV9 and J is TRBJ1-5; D remains unclear. The V and J ends lost 0 bases and 7 bases respectively, with 5 bases between them. This CDR3 has 12 amino acids. Germline V CDR1 and CDR2: SGDLS, YYNGEE. CDR3 sequence: CASSVGNQPQHF. As DNA, the CDR3 is TGTGCCAGCAGCGTAGGAAACCAGCCCCAGCATTTT. Filled out from reference TRBV9 and TRBJ1-5, the complete variable domain reads DSGVTQTPKHLITATGQRVTLRCSPRSGDLSVYWYQQSLDQGLQFLIQYYNGEERAKGNILERFSAQQFPDLHSELNLSSLELGDSALYFCASSVGNQPQHFGDGTRLSIL.

The chain couples TRBV18 to TRBJ2-4; 8 bases are shared with TRBD1. CDR1 and CDR2 (germline): KGHSH, LQKENI. CDR3 length: 15 amino acids. V trimming: 4 bases; J trimming: 6 bases; junction bases outside the gene matches: 8. CDR3 region: CASSLDQGAVNIQYF. In DNA, the CDR3 is TGTGCCAGCTCACTCGACCAGGGGGCCGTAAACATTCAGTACTTC.

Turning to this clone: This sample includes further DNA sequences coding for the same CDR3. The rearrangement joins TRBV11-2 to TRBJ2-3, with 7 bases that match TRBD2. The CDR3 loop spans 14 amino acids. V was pared by 5 bases and J by 1 base, with 3 bases of the junction left unmatched. Germline loops: CDR1 SGHAT, CDR2 FQNNGV. As DNA, the CDR3 is TGTGCCAGCAGCCTGGGGGGGGGCACAGATACGCAGTATTTT. This encodes CASSLGGGTDTQYF. The full variable domain, completed using reference TRBV11-2 and TRBJ2-3, is EAGVAQSPRYKIIEKRQSVAFWCNPISGHATLYWYQQILGQGPKLLIQFQNNGVVDDSQLPKDRFSAERLKGVDSTLKIQPAKLEDSAVYLCASSLGGGTDTQYFGPGTRLTVL.

The CDR3 loop reads CASSSTGAVDSPLHF. The CDR3 nucleotides are TGTGCCAGCAGCTCAACAGGGGCGGTCGATTCACCCCTCCACTTT. The gene calls are TRBV7-2 and TRBJ1-6, with 7 bases matching TRBD1. CDR3 length: 15 amino acids. In germline, CDR1 is SGHTA, CDR2 FQGNSA. Losses at the gene ends were 4 bases for V and 8 bases for J; bases not matched to a gene: 8. The variable domain in full, with the rest retrieved from reference TRBV7-2 and TRBJ1-6, is GAGVSQSPSNKVTEKGKDVELRCDPISGHTALYWYRQSLGQGLEFLIYFQGNSAPDKSGLPSDRFSAERTGGSVSTLTIQRTQQEDSAVYLCASSSTGAVDSPLHFGNGTRLTVT.

The chain recombines TRBV27 with TRBJ2-5; D is undetermined. Deletions cut 2 bases from V and 7 bases from J, with 8 bases between. This CDR3 contains 12 residues. Germline lookup yields CDR1 MNHEY and CDR2 SMNVEV (reference sequence). The CDR3 bases are TGTGCCAGCAGTTTAAGTTCCGGGACCCAGTACTTC. Encoded protein: CASSLSSGTQYF.

The chain carries TRBV24-1 and TRBJ2-5; maybe TRBD1 (6 bases). This CDR3 is built from 15 residues. Germline loops: CDR1 KGHDR, CDR2 SFDVKD. V shed 1 base and J shed 5 bases, with 13 bases lying between them. The CDR3 reads CATSDLSRGGETQYF. DNA of the CDR3: TGTGCCACCAGTGATTTAAGCAGGGGTGGGGAGACCCAGTACTTC.

The J gene is TRBJ2-7, the V gene TRBV9; 7 bases match TRBD2. CDR1 and CDR2 from the germline V gene are SGDLS and YYNGEE. The junction had 12 bases not matched to a gene; V was cut back by 1 base and J by 5 bases. The CDR3 loop spans 16 amino acids. CDR3 in amino acids: CASSVTPRGEPHEQYF. The DNA of the CDR3 is TGTGCCAGCAGCGTAACCCCTCGGGGGGAGCCCCACGAGCAGTACTTC.

In this sample, this clone turned up once. The V call is TRBV7-2, the J call TRBJ2-7; TRBD1 agrees at 7 bases. V shed 5 bases, J shed 2 bases, and the junction held 6 bases outside the gene matches. CDR1 SGHTA and CDR2 FQGNSA come from the germline V gene. The CDR3 contains 14 residues. The chain's CDR3 is CASSPMGQTYEQYF. The CDR3 DNA sequence: TGTGCCAGCAGCCCGATGGGACAGACCTACGAGCAGTACTTC.

The V and J genes are TRBV4-2 and TRBJ2-5, with TRBD1 matching over 7 bases. The germline V gene encodes CDR1 LGHNA and CDR2 YNFKEQ. This CDR3 has 14 amino acids. Trimming cost V 3 bases and J 3 bases; bases outside gene matches: 4. DNA for the CDR3: TGTGCCAGCAGCCATGGAGACAGGGAAGAGACCCAGTACTTC. Translation: CASSHGDREETQYF.

The chain links TRBV7-9 to TRBJ1-4, with TRBD1 identical over 11 bases. The CDR3 contains 15 residues. Trimming took 7 bases from V and 8 from J; bases not matched to a gene: 9. CDR1 and CDR2 (germline): SEHNR, FQNEAQ (reference sequence). The CDR3: CASTPWTGGDEKLFF. CDR3 nucleotide sequence: TGTGCCAGCACCCCATGGACAGGGGGCGACGAAAAACTGTTTTTT.

The chain links TRBV5-6 to TRBJ2-2, with a possible D match to TRBD1 (5 bases). V lost 0 bases and J 1 base, leaving 7 bases between the germline ends. The CDR3 has 15 amino acids. In germline, CDR1 is SGHDT, CDR2 YYEEEE. CDR3 DNA: TGTGCCAGCAGCTTGGGGACACAGAACACCGGGGAGCTGTTTTTT. As protein: CASSLGTQNTGELFF.

This sequence joins TRBV5-6 and TRBJ1-2, with TRBD1 as a possible D gene (6 bases). CDR3 length: 14 amino acids. Trimming took 3 bases from V and 7 from J, leaving 16 bases between them. Per the germline V gene, CDR1 is SGHDT and CDR2 is YYEEEE. CDR3: CASSSGGRVPGYTF. The DNA of the CDR3 is TGTGCCAGCAGCTCCGGGGGCAGGGTACCTGGCTACACCTTC. The full variable domain, rest sourced from reference TRBV5-6 and TRBJ1-2, is DAGVTQSPTHLIKTRGQQVTLRCSPKSGHDTVSWYQQALGQGPQFIFQYYEEEERQRGNFPDRFSGHQFPNYSSELNVNALLLGDSALYLCASSSGGRVPGYTFGSGTRLTVV.

This CDR3 is CASSYGPVNSPLHF. CDR3 coding DNA: TGTGCCAGCAGTTACGGGCCAGTGAATTCACCCCTCCACTTT. The chain combines TRBV6-6 with TRBJ1-6; D remains unclear. Trimming removed 2 bases at V and 7 bases at J, with 9 bases between. This CDR3 comprises 14 residues. CDR1 is MNHNY and CDR2 is SVGAGI in the germline V gene (reference sequence).

The chain joins TRBV7-2 to TRBJ1-6; weak D call: TRBD1 (5 bases). Germline V gene lookup returns CDR1 SGHTA and CDR2 FQGNSA. The V end lost 2 bases, the J end lost 9 bases, and 14 bases lay between the germline ends. The CDR3 extends over 15 amino acids. CDR3: CASSLPGRVVSPLHF. The CDR3 coding sequence is TGTGCCAGCAGCTTACCGGGCAGGGTGGTTTCACCCCTCCACTTT.

The rearrangement links TRBV7-9 to TRBJ2-5; D is tentatively TRBD1 or TRBD2 (5 bases each). V lost 4 bases, J lost 2 bases, and 14 bases lay in between. Germline values: CDR1 SEHNR, CDR2 FQNEAQ (reference sequence). The CDR3 contains 15 residues. The CDR3 DNA sequence: TGTGCCAGCAGCTCCGTAGGGACGGAGCAAGAGACCCAGTACTTC. Translation: CASSSVGTEQETQYF.

The chain uses TRBV19 and TRBJ2-4; a possible D gene is TRBD2 (5 bases). CDR1 and CDR2 from the germline V gene are LNHDA and SQIVND (reference sequence). V lost 2 bases and J 0 bases, leaving 14 bases between the germline ends. The CDR3 runs 17 residues. CDR3 nucleotides: TGTGCCAGTAGTATATACCTGGAGGAGGTAGCCAAAAACATTCAGTACTTC. Protein sequence: CASSIYLEEVAKNIQYF.

The chain carries TRBV4-2 and TRBJ2-3; D may be TRBD2 (6 bases). This CDR3 is 15 amino acids long. The germline gives CDR1 LGHNA, CDR2 YNFKEQ. Trimming took off 1 base at V and 2 bases at J, with 10 bases between the two ends. The CDR3 reads CASSQGASATDTQYF. The CDR3 DNA reads as TGTGCCAGCAGCCAAGGGGCTAGCGCCACAGATACGCAGTATTTT.

DNA for the CDR3: TGTGCCAGCAGTTCCAGTCCTTCCGCGGGGAGAGGGTGGGAGACCCAGTACTTC. This codes for CASSSSPSAGRGWETQYF. This chain links TRBV27 with TRBJ2-5; a weak D match, TRBD2 (6 bases). Germline V gene lookup returns CDR1 MNHEY and CDR2 SMNVEV (reference sequence). CDR3 length: 18 amino acids. The ends were cut back, 4 bases at V and 5 bases at J, with 26 bases in the middle.

The gene calls are TRBV6-2 or TRBV6-3 and TRBJ2-3; D is undetermined. Germline V gene lookup returns CDR1 MNHEY and CDR2 SVGEGT. This CDR3 spans 16 amino acids. V shed 2 bases and J shed 2 bases, with 14 bases lying between them. The CDR3 here is CASSYLPRSPTDTQYF. For the CDR3, the DNA is TGTGCCAGCAGTTACCTACCACGGTCCCCCACAGATACGCAGTATTTT.

V usage is TRBV13 and J usage is TRBJ2-5, with 7 nucleotides matching TRBD1. The CDR3 runs 17 residues. Germline V gene sequence: CDR1 PRHDT, CDR2 FYEKMQ (reference sequence). V trimming: 5 bases; J trimming: 2 bases; junction bases outside the gene matches: 14. The CDR3 loop reads CASSPLGERGPQETQYF. CDR3 in DNA: TGTGCCAGCAGCCCTCTCGGTGAGAGGGGGCCTCAAGAGACCCAGTACTTC.

The chain recombines TRBV19 with TRBJ2-2; D may be TRBD1 (6 bases). Trimming left V 6 bases short and J 1 base short, with 6 bases between. The CDR3 extends over 13 amino acids. Germline V gene sequence: CDR1 LNHDA, CDR2 SQIVND (reference sequence). The CDR3 spells CASRQGNTGELFF. CDR3 DNA sequence: TGTGCCAGTAGACAGGGGAACACCGGGGAGCTGTTTTTT.